A single sample is the source of the 31 T cell receptor beta chains below, sequenced in a study of PD-L1 blockade in urothelial cancer. The assay was immunoSEQ multiplex PCR, and TCRdb's table has in-frame clones only and misses some. Of more than 35,000 clones in the sample, 80% to 95% were seen once. The material sequenced was PBMCs, taken around atezolizumab (anti-PD-L1) treatment. These receptor sequences come from a man aged 65 to 79 with urothelial cancer.

J is TRBJ2-7 and V is TRBV27, with a weak D call TRBD2 (5 bases). This CDR3 contains 14 residues. V was clipped by 2 bases and J by 2 bases, with 10 bases between them. CDR1 and CDR2 from the germline V gene are MNHEY and SMNVEV (reference sequence). DNA of the CDR3: TGTGCCAGCAGTTTAGGCGGGCCCGCCTACGAGCAGTACTTC. Amino acid sequence: CASSLGGPAYEQYF.

This rearrangement joins TRBV5-6 to TRBJ2-1, with 9 bases that match TRBD2. Germline CDR1 and CDR2: SGHDT and YYEEEE. The CDR3 covers 15 residues. The V gene end was trimmed by 4 bases and the J gene end by 6 bases; junction bases not matched to a gene: 8. In DNA, the CDR3 is TGTGCCAGCAGCGAATTAGCGGGAGTCGGCAATGAGCAGTTCTTC. It encodes CASSELAGVGNEQFF.

The genes are TRBV27 and TRBJ2-7, with 13 nucleotides matching TRBD2. Germline trimming cut 5 bases from V and 7 bases from J; bases unmatched to any gene: 14. CDR1 is MNHEY and CDR2 is SMNVEV in the germline V gene (reference sequence). This CDR3 comprises 17 residues. DNA of the CDR3: TGTGCCAGCAGTCTTGCCTCGGGACTAGCGGGAATAGGTGAGCAGTACTTC. This codes for CASSLASGLAGIGEQYF.

The V and J genes are TRBV5-8 and TRBJ1-4; 8 nucleotides match TRBD1. V lost 7 bases to trimming and J lost 8 bases; unmatched junction nucleotides: 4. Germline V lookup: CDR1 SGHTS, CDR2 YDEGEE. This CDR3 is 12 amino acids long. CDR3 in DNA: TGTGCCAGCCCAGGGGGCGTCGAAAAACTGTTTTTT. Encoded protein: CASPGGVEKLFF.

The V call is TRBV18, the J call TRBJ2-7; 10 nucleotides align to TRBD2. The CDR3 loop spans 15 amino acids. CDR1 is KGHSH and CDR2 is LQKENI in the germline V gene. V trimming: 0 bases; J trimming: 3 bases; junction bases outside the gene matches: 2. CDR3 residues: CASSPPTSGVYEQYF. The CDR3 DNA reads TGTGCCAGCTCACCACCCACTAGCGGGGTCTACGAGCAGTACTTC.

This chain connects TRBV5-1 to TRBJ2-5, with TRBD2 identical over 10 bases. This CDR3 contains 15 residues. The germline V gene encodes CDR1 SGHRS and CDR2 YFSETQ. Trimming cost V 4 bases and J 2 bases; bases outside gene matches: 5. For the CDR3, the DNA is TGCGCCAGCAGCCGTCGGACTAGCGGACAAGAGACCCAGTACTTC. Amino acids: CASSRRTSGQETQYF.

V usage is TRBV5-1 and J usage is TRBJ2-7, with TRBD2 matching over 7 bases. The J segment lost 0 bases and the V segment lost 0 bases, leaving 3 bases of the junction unmatched. From germline, CDR1 is SGHRS and CDR2 YFSETQ. This CDR3 is 15 amino acids long. CDR3 coding DNA: TGCGCCAGCAGCTTGGGCGGGAGCATCTCCTACGAGCAGTACTTC. Protein sequence: CASSLGGSISYEQYF.

V is TRBV5-1 and J is TRBJ1-2, with 10 bases identical to TRBD1. Unmatched junction bases numbered 7, after V lost 4 bases and J lost 7 bases. The CDR3 contains 14 residues. CDR1 SGHRS and CDR2 YFSETQ come from the germline V gene. The CDR3 sequence: CASSTTGGGGGYTF. Written as DNA, the CDR3 is TGCGCCAGCAGCACGACAGGGGGCGGAGGTGGCTACACCTTC.

The chain has TRBV5-4 and TRBJ1-1; no firm D call. The germline V gene encodes CDR1 SGHNT and CDR2 YYREEE (reference sequence). V dropped 0 bases and J dropped 5 bases, with 8 bases sitting between them. The CDR3 consists of 13 residues. CDR3 residues: CASSLDRPTEAFF. The CDR3 coding sequence is TGTGCCAGCAGCTTGGACAGACCTACTGAAGCTTTCTTT.

J is TRBJ2-7 and V is TRBV10-1; TRBD1 matches 7 bases. The CDR3 loop spans 15 amino acids. The germline V gene has CDR1 WNHNN and CDR2 SYGVQD (reference sequence). With 0 bases clipped from V and 3 bases from J, the junction kept 5 bases outside the gene matches. The CDR3 region is CASSESMTGFYEQYF. The CDR3 nucleotides are TGCGCCAGCAGTGAGTCGATGACAGGGTTCTACGAGCAGTACTTC.

The chain has TRBV29-1 and TRBJ1-2, with D maybe TRBD1 (5 bases). This CDR3 contains 11 residues. V lost 7 bases and J 8 bases, leaving 14 bases between the germline ends. Germline assignment: CDR1 SQVTM and CDR2 ANQGSEA. CDR3 nucleotide sequence: TGCAGCGGGGGCGGGGGTTCCGGCTACACCTTC. It encodes CSGGGGSGYTF.

V usage is TRBV9 and J usage is TRBJ2-2; 9 bases fit TRBD2. V was clipped by 4 bases and J by 1 base; unmatched bases: 2. Germline V gene lookup returns CDR1 SGDLS and CDR2 YYNGEE. This CDR3 is 15 amino acids long. The CDR3 spells CASSSSGVNTGELFF. CDR3 DNA: TGTGCCAGCAGCTCTAGCGGGGTGAACACCGGGGAGCTGTTTTTT.

This chain joins TRBV7-9 and TRBJ2-7; D unresolved. Germline loops: CDR1 SEHNR, CDR2 FQNEAQ (reference sequence). The CDR3 sequence is 16 residues long. V lost 4 bases to trimming and J lost 1 base, with 17 bases between them. CDR3 coding DNA: TGTGCCAGCAGCTCCCTGTGGAGTCTGAGTTCCTACGAGCAGTACTTC. Translation: CASSSLWSLSSYEQYF.

The chain couples TRBV6-5 to TRBJ1-2; perhaps TRBD1 as D (6 bases). CDR1 is MNHEY, CDR2 SVGAGI, per germline. Trimming took 5 bases from V and 2 from J, leaving 9 bases between them. CDR3 length equals 13 residues. The CDR3 loop reads CASSRGQNYGYTF. As DNA, the CDR3 is TGTGCCAGCAGTCGCGGACAGAACTATGGCTACACCTTC.

The V and J genes are TRBV4-1 and TRBJ1-4; 9 nucleotides match TRBD1. V trimming: 3 bases; J trimming: 0 bases; junction bases outside the gene matches: 2. The CDR3 loop spans 16 amino acids. Germline CDR1 is MGHRA and CDR2 is YSYEKL. The CDR3 loop is CASSQGQGTTNEKLFF. CDR3 nucleotide sequence: TGCGCCAGCAGCCAGGGACAGGGAACAACTAATGAAAAACTGTTTTTT.

J is TRBJ2-1 and V is TRBV29-1; TRBD1 aligns across 8 bases. Germline CDR1 reads SQVTM; CDR2 reads ANQGSEA. V trimming: 6 bases; J trimming: 9 bases; junction bases outside the gene matches: 13. The CDR3 is 14 amino acids. The CDR3 DNA reads TGCAGCGTGGACGGACAGGGTGGGTTTGGTGAGCAGTTCTTC. Translation gives CSVDGQGGFGEQFF.

This chain uses TRBV7-3 with TRBJ2-2; 9 nucleotides agree with TRBD1. Germline-derived CDR1 and CDR2 are SGHTA and FQGTGA. The V and J ends lost 6 bases and 9 bases, in that order; junction bases with no gene match: 8. This CDR3 is 14 amino acids long. The DNA of the CDR3 is TGTGCCAGCAGTCCCGGGACAGGGCGCCGGGAGCTGTTTTTT. Protein product: CASSPGTGRRELFF.

V gene TRBV7-3 combines with J gene TRBJ2-5; no clear D gene. The CDR3 extends over 13 amino acids. Germline values: CDR1 SGHTA, CDR2 FQGTGA. The V end was cut by 1 base, the J end by 5 bases, with 8 bases between. The CDR3 region has the DNA TGTGCCAGCAGCTTAAGACCCAGGGAGACCCAGTACTTC. The encoded protein is CASSLRPRETQYF.

V and J are TRBV4-2 and TRBJ2-3; 10 bases are a match to TRBD2. The germline V gene encodes CDR1 LGHNA and CDR2 YNFKEQ. V dropped 0 bases and J dropped 5; count of bases not matched to a gene: 2. The CDR3 spans 15 residues. Here the CDR3 reads CASSQEGLAIDTQYF. The DNA of the CDR3 is TGTGCCAGCAGCCAAGAGGGACTAGCGATAGATACGCAGTATTTT.

By share, this clone counts as medium-sized. The V call is TRBV27, the J call TRBJ2-3; D gene uncertain. Trimming left V 2 bases short and J 1 base short, with 7 bases between. The CDR3 spans 14 residues. Germline assignment: CDR1 MNHEY and CDR2 SMNVEV (reference sequence). The CDR3 is CASSLNSRTDTQYF. CDR3 coding DNA: TGTGCCAGCAGTTTAAACAGCCGCACAGATACGCAGTATTTT.

The rearrangement links TRBV15 to TRBJ2-1; 10 bases are a match to TRBD2. This CDR3 contains 15 residues. V trimming: 2 bases; J trimming: 5 bases; junction bases outside the gene matches: 3. Germline V gene data show CDR1 as LNHNV and CDR2 as YYDKDF (reference sequence). The CDR3 spells CATSRRTSGDNEQFF. Written as DNA, the CDR3 is TGTGCCACCAGCAGACGGACTAGCGGAGACAATGAGCAGTTCTTC.

The rearrangement uses TRBV2 and TRBJ1-1; maybe TRBD1 (6 bases). The CDR3 totals 14 residues. Germline V gene data show CDR1 as SNHLY and CDR2 as FYNNEI. The ends were cut back, 3 bases at V and 4 bases at J, with 12 bases in the middle. The CDR3 bases are TGTGCCAGCAGTGAGCGAAGACAGGCCACTGAAGCTTTCTTT. Translated: CASSERRQATEAFF.

This chain uses TRBV28 with TRBJ1-2; D possibly corresponds to TRBD1 (6 bases). Germline CDR1 reads MDHEN; CDR2 reads SYDVKM. V lost 4 bases to trimming and J lost 8 bases, with 11 bases between them. The CDR3 has 12 residues. This CDR3 is CASSSGTIGYTF. CDR3 DNA: TGTGCCAGCAGTTCCGGGACAATCGGCTACACCTTC.

The genes are TRBV12-5 and TRBJ2-2; possibly TRBD1 for D (6 bases). Per germline, CDR1 LGHNT and CDR2 FRNRAP. The V and J ends lost 4 bases and 6 bases respectively, with 9 bases between them. The CDR3 is made up of 13 amino acids. Written as DNA, the CDR3 is TGTGCTAGTGGTTCCGGACAGTCCGGGGAGCTGTTTTTT. Encoded protein: CASGSGQSGELFF.

This chain uses TRBV7-9 with TRBJ1-4, with 11 bases lining up with TRBD1. The length of the CDR3 is 16 residues. The germline V gene encodes CDR1 SEHNR and CDR2 FQNEAQ (reference sequence). The V and J ends lost 4 bases and 10 bases, in that order; junction bases with no gene match: 11. CDR3 loop: CASSSLRTGGGGKLFF. CDR3 bases: TGTGCCAGCAGCTCGCTACGGACAGGGGGCGGCGGAAAACTGTTTTTT.

The chain employs TRBV28 and TRBJ2-7; 8 bases are shared with TRBD1. Losses at the gene ends were 6 bases for V and 3 bases for J; bases not matched to a gene: 4. This CDR3 has 13 amino acids. Germline CDR1 and CDR2: MDHEN and SYDVKM. The CDR3 DNA is TGTGCCAGCAGGGACAGGGTCTTCTACGAGCAGTACTTC. It translates to CASRDRVFYEQYF.

V is TRBV4-1 and J is TRBJ2-7; 7 bases map to TRBD1. V shed 0 bases and J 6 bases; nucleotides not matched to a gene: 2. Germline V gene data show CDR1 as MGHRA and CDR2 as YSYEKL. The CDR3 runs 13 residues. CDR3 in amino acids: CASSQEGGREQYF. The CDR3 DNA is TGCGCCAGCAGCCAAGAAGGGGGCCGCGAGCAGTACTTC.

The chain links TRBV19 to TRBJ2-1; D gene ambiguous. The ends were cut back, 5 bases at V and 0 bases at J, with 11 bases in the middle. The V gene's germline CDR1 is LNHDA and CDR2 SQIVND (reference sequence). This CDR3 region has 15 residues. CDR3 loop: CASSPRWSSYNEQFF. The CDR3 coding sequence is TGTGCCAGTAGTCCCCGCTGGAGCTCCTACAATGAGCAGTTCTTC.

The J gene is TRBJ1-2, the V gene TRBV28; TRBD1 might be the D (5 bases). The CDR3 is 15 amino acids. V dropped 0 bases and J dropped 2 bases, with 10 bases sitting between them. CDR1 and CDR2 (germline): MDHEN, SYDVKM. The CDR3 protein is CASSLWAGKNYGYTF. For the CDR3, the DNA is TGTGCCAGCAGTTTATGGGCAGGGAAAAACTATGGCTACACCTTC.

V gene TRBV6-1 combines with J gene TRBJ2-2; the match to TRBD2 covers 10 bases. CDR1 is MNHNS and CDR2 is SASEGT in the germline V gene. Germline trimming cut 4 bases from V and 0 bases from J; bases unmatched to any gene: 8. This CDR3 region has 18 residues. The CDR3 DNA reads TGTGCCAGCAGTGGGGTTTGGACTAGCGGAGCGAACACCGGGGAGCTGTTTTTT. This codes for CASSGVWTSGANTGELFF.

The chain employs TRBV2 and TRBJ2-1, with 11 bases that match TRBD2. Germline CDR1 reads SNHLY; CDR2 reads FYNNEI. J gave up 9 bases and V 10 bases, and 8 bases lay outside the gene matches. The CDR3 extends over 13 amino acids. CDR3: CATGGLAGGEQFF. The CDR3 nucleotides read TGTGCCACGGGGGGCCTAGCGGGAGGTGAGCAGTTCTTC. Looking up the rest from reference TRBV2 and TRBJ2-1 gives the full variable domain: EPEVTQTPSHQVTQMGQEVILRCVPISNHLYFYWYRQILGQKVEFLVSFYNNEISEKSEIFDDQFSVERPDGSNFTLKIRSTKLEDSAMYFCATGGLAGGEQFFGPGTRLTVL.